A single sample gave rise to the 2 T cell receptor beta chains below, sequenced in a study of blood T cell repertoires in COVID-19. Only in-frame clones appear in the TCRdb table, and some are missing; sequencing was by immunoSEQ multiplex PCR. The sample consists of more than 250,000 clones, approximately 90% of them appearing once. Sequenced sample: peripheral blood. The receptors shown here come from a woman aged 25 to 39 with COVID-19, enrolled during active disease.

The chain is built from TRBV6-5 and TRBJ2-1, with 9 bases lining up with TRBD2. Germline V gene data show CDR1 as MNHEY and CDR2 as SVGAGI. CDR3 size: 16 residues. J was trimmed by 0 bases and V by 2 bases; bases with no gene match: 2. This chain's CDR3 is CASSYRGGASYNEQFF. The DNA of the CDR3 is TGTGCCAGCAGTTACCGCGGGGGGGCCTCCTACAATGAGCAGTTCTTC.

CDR3 amino acids: CASRRGTDNSYEQYF. The CDR3 region has the DNA TGTGCCAGCAGACGAGGGACAGATAACTCCTACGAGCAGTACTTC. This chain connects TRBV7-9 to TRBJ2-7; 7 positions agree with TRBD1. The trim removed 6 bases at V and 0 bases at J, leaving 8 bases unmatched. The CDR3 length is 15 residues. Germline assignment: CDR1 SEHNR and CDR2 FQNEAQ (reference sequence). Complete variable domain (other parts from reference TRBV7-9 and TRBJ2-7): DTGVSQNPRHKITKRGQNVTFRCDPISEHNRLYWYRQTLGQGPEFLTYFQNEAQLEKSRLLSDRFSAERPKGSFSTLEIQRTEQGDSAMYLCASRRGTDNSYEQYFGPGTRLTVT.